The sequence of this TCR beta chain was determined in a study of graft-versus-host responses after intestinal transplantation (dated by TCRdb to the early 2020s). Concerning the study at large: The transplants that recipients got were multivisceral, liver-intestinal, or isolated intestinal. All recipients received anti-thymocyte globulin induction followed by maintenance tacrolimus and steroids for about three years. A peak of at least 4% donor T cells among recipient peripheral blood mononuclear cells was the definition used for donor T cell macrochimerism. The cohort enrolled under 25 intestinal transplant recipients including one retransplant, and a few patients lacking pretransplant specimens were excluded. Rather than going through the commercial service, samples from three later patients were sequenced in-house on an Illumina MiSeq and processed with MiXCR. To identify alloreactive clones, pre-transplant mixed lymphocyte reaction products were sequenced and compared with unstimulated pre-transplant donor and recipient T cells. Bulk TCR-beta CDR3 sequencing was used to track graft-versus-host and host-versus-graft alloreactive T cell clones in the graft, circulation and bone marrow after intestinal transplantation.

Intraepithelial and lamina propria lymphocytes were isolated from graft specimens using dithiothreitol, EDTA incubations and collagenase D digestion. Serial intestinal graft biopsy specimens collected up to 600 days after transplant underwent bulk TCR-beta sequencing. Turning to this clone: Its antigen is still unknown. Base qualities are not recorded, but no much larger clone differs from it by a single base.

The germline V gene sets CDR1 to SGHVS and CDR2 to FNYEAQ. V loses 0 bases, J loses 4 bases, and the germline ends lie 9 bases apart. The CDR3 spans 14 residues, from the cysteine through the phenylalanine. Only the CDR3 part of the read is kept: 42 bases, read in frame from the first base. The paper's findings and limits, for the study overall: Patients with donor T cell macrochimerism had high GvH to HvG T cell clonal ratios in their allografts. Early after transplant, peak levels of circulating GvH clones were found to be associated with declines in HvG clones. Conclusions were limited by the relatively low number and heterogeneity of intestinal transplant patients. GvH clones were detected in recipient bone marrow, and some of these GvH clones were observed earlier in ileal mucosa or blood, consistent with an intestinal mucosal origin.

The library relied on the immunoSEQ multiplex PCR assay. High-throughput TCR-beta CDR3 sequencing of genomic DNA from most patients was performed by Adaptive Biotechnologies. In the paper's pipeline: Adaptive's ImmunoSEQ software was the source of the TCR sequencing data for about 20 patients, while three other patients were processed with MiXCR and VDJtools. CDR3 nucleotide sequences shared between donor and recipient were removed because the origin of such sequences could not be assigned. Alloreactive clones required at least 2-fold expansion over unstimulated cells and minimum CFSE-low frequency of 0.002% (template counts) or 0.001% (read counts). Mappable clones were those detected in sequenced pre-transplant spleen, lymph node, or MLR CFSE-low populations of the donor or recipient. The cumulative frequency of alloreactive clones was calculated as a percentage of all sequences, weighted by copy number. Sourced from immuneACCESS, this table was stored by TCRdb with only in-frame sequences that have V and J called. A share of the clones is absent; for the studies checked, an unresolved V gene accounts for under half, and the remainder has no known explanation. V and J calls and clone size come straight from that table; D and trimming were deduced from the DNA. The sample yields approximately 6,000 clones; roughly 65% were counted once. 32% of the sample is in the top ten clones.

Sequenced material: ileum tissue, taken roughly 290 days after intestinal transplant. The sequence was obtained from a human patient who received an intestinal transplant, so some T cells may come from the graft donor. The chain uses TRBV7-6 and TRBJ1-2, and TRBD1 may be the D gene, going by 5 matching bases. The nucleotides read TGTGCCAGCAGCTTAGCGGCAGGGATCTATGGCTACACCTTC. Its protein reads: CASSLAAGIYGYTF.